This passage covers 18 T cell receptor beta chains from one sample sequenced in a study of shared clonotypes between healthy human individuals. Sequencing was performed with immunoSEQ multiplex PCR; in TCRdb, only in-frame clones are kept and a portion is missing. This table holds around 430,000 clones, roughly 83% found once. Input material: PBMCs. These receptors were collected from a woman between 40 and 50 years old in good health. Some clones in this sample may be carry-over from other donors' samples.

A word on this clone: A much larger clone differs from this one at a single base, so this may be a read error. The rearrangement joins TRBV11-2 to TRBJ2-2; 9 nucleotides line up with TRBD1. The trim removed 3 bases at V and 4 bases at J, leaving 0 bases unmatched. Germline V gives CDR1 SGHAT, CDR2 FQNNGV. This CDR3 region has 14 residues. Here the CDR3 reads CASSLTGGTGELFF. The CDR3 nucleotides read TGTGCCAGCAGCTTGACAGGGGGCACCGGGGAGCTGTTTTTT.

This clone was picked up one time. The gene calls are TRBV2 and TRBJ1-5, with D unresolved. Looked up from germline, CDR1 is SNHLY and CDR2 is FYNNEI. This CDR3 has 18 residues. The V gene lost 1 base and the J gene lost 2 bases, with 18 bases spanning the gap. In nucleotides, the CDR3 is TGTGCCAGCAGTGAAGGGGCAGGCCCCTTCGGTCGCAATCAGCCCCAGCATTTT. Translating gives CASSEGAGPFGRNQPQHF. The complete variable domain, with remaining parts taken from reference TRBV2 and TRBJ1-5, reads EPEVTQTPSHQVTQMGQEVILRCVPISNHLYFYWYRQILGQKVEFLVSFYNNEISEKSEIFDDQFSVERPDGSNFTLKIRSTKLEDSAMYFCASSEGAGPFGRNQPQHFGDGTRLSIL.

This chain joins TRBV7-8 and TRBJ2-4; D not resolved. V was pared by 3 bases and J by 8 bases, with 5 bases between. CDR3 size: 11 residues. Per germline, CDR1 SGHVS and CDR2 FQNEAQ. The CDR3 loop is CASSFLDIQYF. The CDR3 DNA sequence: TGTGCCAGCAGCTTTCTAGACATTCAGTACTTC. The whole variable domain, remainder taken from reference TRBV7-8 and TRBJ2-4, is GAGVSQSPRYKVAKRGQDVALRCDPISGHVSLFWYQQALGQGPEFLTYFQNEAQLDKSGLPSDRFFAERPEGSVSTLKIQRTQQEDSAVYLCASSFLDIQYFGAGTRLSVL.

This sequence joins TRBV4-1 and TRBJ2-1, with D perhaps being TRBD1 or TRBD2 (5 bases each). Deletions cut 5 bases from V and 4 bases from J, with 15 bases between. The germline gives CDR1 MGHRA, CDR2 YSYEKL. The CDR3 is 15 residues long. This CDR3 reads CASSVGASLYNEQFF. The DNA for the CDR3 is TGCGCCAGCAGCGTAGGGGCTAGCCTGTACAATGAGCAGTTCTTC.

The CDR3 bases are TGCGCCAGCAGTGAATCGGACAGTCACTATGGCTACACCTTC. Translation gives CASSESDSHYGYTF. The V call is TRBV10-2, the J call TRBJ1-2; D might be TRBD1 (6 bases). V shed 3 bases and J shed 3 bases, with 11 bases lying between them. The CDR3 spans 14 residues. Germline CDR1 is WSHSY and CDR2 is SAAADI.

This clone has a single count. V gene TRBV7-9 combines with J gene TRBJ2-5; TRBD1 agrees at 8 bases. This CDR3 is 15 amino acids long. After removal of 5 bases from V and 5 bases from J, the junction contained 10 bases not matched to a gene. Germline V gives CDR1 SEHNR, CDR2 FQNEAQ (reference sequence). CDR3 protein: CASSAPTGVKETQYF. For the CDR3, the DNA is TGTGCCAGCAGCGCGCCGACAGGGGTAAAGGAGACCCAGTACTTC.

The V and J genes are TRBV7-2 and TRBJ2-2; TRBD2 matches 7 bases. CDR1 and CDR2 from the germline V gene are SGHTA and FQGNSA. J gave up 7 bases and V 2 bases, and 4 bases lay outside the gene matches. The CDR3 contains 14 residues. The CDR3 coding sequence is TGTGCCAGCAGCTTAAGGGAGGGAGTCGGGGAGCTGTTTTTT. Its protein is CASSLREGVGELFF.

This clone was counted once. The chain uses TRBV11-1 and TRBJ2-7; D remains ambiguous. The V end lost 4 bases, the J end lost 1 base, and 11 bases lay between the germline ends. The CDR3 totals 14 residues. Germline V gene sequence: CDR1 SGHAT, CDR2 FQDESV (reference sequence). DNA for the CDR3: TGTGCCAGCAGCTACCTCAGGAATTCCTACGAGCAGTACTTC. It translates to CASSYLRNSYEQYF. The whole variable domain, remainder taken from reference TRBV11-1 and TRBJ2-7, is EAEVAQSPRYKITEKSQAVAFWCDPISGHATLYWYRQILGQGPELLVQFQDESVVDDSQLPKDRFSAERLKGVDSTLKIQPAELGDSAMYLCASSYLRNSYEQYFGPGTRLTVT.

V is TRBV11-2 and J is TRBJ2-7, with D perhaps given as TRBD1 or TRBD2 (5 bases each). This CDR3 comprises 14 residues. V lost 4 bases and J lost 0, with 10 bases in between. Germline values: CDR1 SGHAT, CDR2 FQNNGV. CDR3 sequence reads: CASSWGPSSYEQYF. The CDR3 bases are TGTGCCAGCAGCTGGGGACCCAGCTCCTACGAGCAGTACTTC.

This chain links TRBV18 with TRBJ2-5; 9 bases line up with TRBD2. This CDR3 region has 14 residues. Germline trimming cut 2 bases from V and 13 bases from J; bases unmatched to any gene: 11. Germline CDR1 KGHSH, CDR2 LQKENI. The CDR3 loop reads CASSPMAGGPSLYF. CDR3 DNA: TGTGCCAGCTCACCAATGGCGGGAGGGCCGTCTTTGTACTTC.

The CDR3 region has the DNA TGTGCCAGCAGCTTAGAGGACAGGTACGAGCAGTACTTC. Its protein is CASSLEDRYEQYF. J is TRBJ2-5 and V is TRBV7-3, with 7 bases fitting TRBD1. The J call may be faulty, since TRBJ2-7 better matches the DNA end. CDR3 length equals 13 residues. Looked up from germline, CDR1 is SGHTA and CDR2 is FQGTGA.

The chain couples TRBV19 to TRBJ1-5, with D possibly matching TRBD1 (6 bases). CDR1 LNHDA and CDR2 SQIVND come from the germline V gene (reference sequence). The CDR3 consists of 15 residues. Trimming cost V 7 bases and J 4 bases, with 17 bases left between them. The CDR3: CASTLLWTVNQPQHF. The CDR3 DNA follows: TGTGCCAGTACCCTACTTTGGACAGTTAATCAGCCCCAGCATTTT.

This chain joins TRBV2 and TRBJ2-1; D unclear. CDR1 SNHLY and CDR2 FYNNEI come from the germline V gene. V was pared by 6 bases and J by 5 bases, with 11 bases between. The CDR3 totals 13 residues. The CDR3 DNA reads as TGTGCCAGCAGCCCCGGACGTCACAATGAGCAGTTCTTC. Its protein is CASSPGRHNEQFF.

This clone was seen a few times. DNA of the CDR3: TGTGCCAGCAGTTTAGACGGTATCTCCTACGAGCAGTACTTC. Translation gives CASSLDGISYEQYF. The chain has TRBV5-6 and TRBJ2-7; D gene ambiguous. The CDR3 is 14 amino acids. In germline, CDR1 is SGHDT, CDR2 YYEEEE. V lost 5 bases, J lost 0 bases, and 12 bases lay in between. The full variable domain, rest sourced from reference TRBV5-6 and TRBJ2-7, is DAGVTQSPTHLIKTRGQQVTLRCSPKSGHDTVSWYQQALGQGPQFIFQYYEEEERQRGNFPDRFSGHQFPNYSSELNVNALLLGDSALYLCASSLDGISYEQYFGPGTRLTVT.

This clone was detected ten times or more. The rearrangement joins TRBV11-3 to TRBJ2-1, with 7 bases aligning to TRBD1. The CDR3 is made up of 13 amino acids. Germline V lookup: CDR1 SGHNT, CDR2 YENEEA. Trimming at V came to 5 bases and at J to 12 bases, leaving 10 bases not matched to a gene. The CDR3 loop is CASSRDSSSGQFF. The DNA of the CDR3 is TGTGCCAGCAGCCGGGACAGCAGCTCTGGGCAGTTCTTC.

The DNA of the CDR3 is TGTGCCAGCTCACCACTTAGCGGGAGTTACAATGAGCAGTTCTTC. It translates to CASSPLSGSYNEQFF. The chain has TRBV18 and TRBJ2-1; the match to TRBD2 covers 9 bases. Germline V lookup: CDR1 KGHSH, CDR2 LQKENI. V shed 1 base and J 4 bases; nucleotides not matched to a gene: 2. This CDR3 has 15 residues. Variable domain in full (rest from reference TRBV18 and TRBJ2-1): NAGVMQNPRHLVRRRGQEARLRCSPMKGHSHVYWYRQLPEEGLKFMVYLQKENIIDESGMPKERFSAEFPKEGPSILRIQQVVRGDSAAYFCASSPLSGSYNEQFFGPGTRLTVL.

The genes are TRBV7-6 and TRBJ2-1, with TRBD2 as a possible D gene (5 bases). V was cut by 6 bases and J by 5 bases, with 11 bases left in between. The CDR3 has 13 amino acids. Germline lookup yields CDR1 SGHVS and CDR2 FNYEAQ. The CDR3 DNA reads as TGTGCCAGCAGTAAAGGACTCCACAATGAGCAGTTCTTC. Translated: CASSKGLHNEQFF. Full variable domain (missing parts from reference TRBV7-6 and TRBJ2-1): GAGVSQSPRYKVTKRGQDVALRCDPISGHVSLYWYRQALGQGPEFLTYFNYEAQQDKSGLPNDRFSAERPEGSISTLTIQRTEQRDSAMYRCASSKGLHNEQFFGPGTRLTVL.

The V gene is TRBV5-4, the J gene TRBJ2-4, with a tentative D call TRBD1 (5 bases). Trimming took 2 bases from V and 8 from J, leaving 14 bases between them. Per the germline V gene, CDR1 is SGHNT and CDR2 is YYREEE (reference sequence). This CDR3 is 14 amino acids long. The DNA for the CDR3 is TGTGCCAGCAGCTTTAGTTTGGACACCCACATTCAGTACTTC. Translating it yields CASSFSLDTHIQYF.